Described below is a single TCR beta chain sequence and its context. Its antigen remains unknown. This CDR3 spans 16 amino acids. V was pared by 1 base and J by 5 bases, with 6 bases of the junction left unmatched. CDR1 is MDHEN and CDR2 is SYDVKM in the germline V gene. The sample originates from a study of T cell repertoires in ileal Crohn's disease. Looking at the study overall: About half of patients got postoperative therapy: ten or so thiopurines, around 20 anti-TNF.

Profiling relied on immunoSEQ multiplex PCR, and the TCRdb table lists in-frame clones only, not all of them. This table has approximately 7,200 clones, approximately 77% appearing once. General observations from the study: Clonal expansions were more frequent in active smokers than non-smokers at surgery. Postoperative endoscopy occurred within one year, median about 7.5 months.

Time point: neoterminal ileum biopsy at postoperative endoscopy, about 6 months after surgery. The chain couples TRBV28 to TRBJ2-1, with 9 bases aligning to TRBD2. The sequence came from an adult with Crohn's disease. The specimen sequenced was ileal tissue. The CDR3 spells CASSLFLLAGNNEQFF. CDR3 in DNA: TGTGCCAGCAGTTTATTCCTCCTAGCGGGGAACAATGAGCAGTTCTTC.